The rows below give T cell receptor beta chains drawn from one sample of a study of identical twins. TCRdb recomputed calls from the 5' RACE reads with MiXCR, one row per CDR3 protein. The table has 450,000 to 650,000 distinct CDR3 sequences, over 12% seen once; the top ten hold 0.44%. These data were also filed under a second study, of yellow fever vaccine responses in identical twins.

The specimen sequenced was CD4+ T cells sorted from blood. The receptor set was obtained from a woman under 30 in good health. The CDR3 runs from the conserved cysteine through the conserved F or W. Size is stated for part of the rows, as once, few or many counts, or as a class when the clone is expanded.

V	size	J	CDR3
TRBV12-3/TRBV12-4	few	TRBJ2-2	CASSLDLLRGELFF
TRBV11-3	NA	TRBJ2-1	CASSKTGTGEHEQFF
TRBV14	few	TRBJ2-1	CASSPLPGQGLDEQFF
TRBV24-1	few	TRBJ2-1	CATSASGTYNEQFF
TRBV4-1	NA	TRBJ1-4	CASSQSTVATNEKLFF
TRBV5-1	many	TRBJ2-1	CASSSARYEQFF
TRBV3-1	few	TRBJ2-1	CASSPTPGGEQFF
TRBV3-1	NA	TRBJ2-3	CTSSLLAGGRTSTDTQYF
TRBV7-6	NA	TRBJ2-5	CASSSSTAQETQYF
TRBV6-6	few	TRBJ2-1	CASTGEGYEQFF
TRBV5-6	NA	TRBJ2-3	CASSSDRGRYTQYF
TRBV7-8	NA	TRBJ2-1	CASSPFGQAYGEQFF
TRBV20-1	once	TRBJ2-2	CCARGTSGANTGELFF
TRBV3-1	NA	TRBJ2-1	CASSQDDYNEQFF
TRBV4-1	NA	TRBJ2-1	CASSQEGAGTGYNEQFF
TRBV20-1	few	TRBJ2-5	CSAPAGQETQYF
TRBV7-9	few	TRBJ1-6	CASIPQGFYNSPLHF
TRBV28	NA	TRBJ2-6	CASTQGGLVPVGNIHANVLTF
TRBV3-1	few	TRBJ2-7	CASSPGTSSHEQYF
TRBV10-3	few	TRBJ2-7	CAISERREGYEQYF
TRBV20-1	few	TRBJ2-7	CSARVQGRGYEQYF
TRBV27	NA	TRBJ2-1	CASSLRHRGGSYNEQFF
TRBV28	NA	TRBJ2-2	CASSQGTSGSPDTGELFF
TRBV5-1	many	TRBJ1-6	CASSGGNSPLHF
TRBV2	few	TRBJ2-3	CASKVEGHSTDTQYF
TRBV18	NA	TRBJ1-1	CASSPQRDRVGTEAFF
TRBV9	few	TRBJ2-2	CASSVDTLAGTGELFF
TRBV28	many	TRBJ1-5	CASSYSWDQPQHF
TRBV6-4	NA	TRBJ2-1	CASSASGLLGNEQFF
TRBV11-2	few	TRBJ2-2	CASSLRGKAGTGSTGELFF
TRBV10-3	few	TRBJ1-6	CAIRASEGSPLHF
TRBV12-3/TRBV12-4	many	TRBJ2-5	CASSLQQGRETQYF
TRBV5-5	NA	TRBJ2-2	CASSSQGLGELFF
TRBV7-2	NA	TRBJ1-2	CASSLTLTQGDYGYTF
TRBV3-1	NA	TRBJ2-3	CASSQGSGGPTDTQYF
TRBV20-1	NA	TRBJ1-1	CSATRQGNTEAFF
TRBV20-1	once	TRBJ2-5	CSARVVAGGPGETQYF
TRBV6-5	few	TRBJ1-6	CASSYEGQGLTGSPLHF
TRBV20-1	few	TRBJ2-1	CSARLVKGVNNEQFF
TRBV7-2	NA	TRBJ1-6	CASSLRVSGSPLHF
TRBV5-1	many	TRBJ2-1	CASEKGPGRNNEQFF
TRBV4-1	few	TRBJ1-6	CASSQGGVYNSPLHF
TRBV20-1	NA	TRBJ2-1	CSAGGARIDEQFF
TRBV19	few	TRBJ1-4	CASYGQDEKLFF
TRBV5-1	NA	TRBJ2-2	CASSLSELAANTGELFF
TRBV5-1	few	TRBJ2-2	CASRDPGDTGELFF
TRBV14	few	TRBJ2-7	CASSQRTSGRGTYEQYF
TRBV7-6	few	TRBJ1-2	CASSLSRGYDGYTF
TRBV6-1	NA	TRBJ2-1	CASKGLAGGNEQFF
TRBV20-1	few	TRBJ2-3	CSARGPGLAGSDTQYF
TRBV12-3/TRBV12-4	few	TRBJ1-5	CASTWTGGGNQPQHF
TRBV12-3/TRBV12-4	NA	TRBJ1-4	CASSSAATNEKLFF
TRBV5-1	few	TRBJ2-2	CASTGTGDTGELFF
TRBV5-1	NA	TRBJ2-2	CASSLMGTPNTGELFF
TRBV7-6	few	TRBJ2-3	CASSSETGSAQYF
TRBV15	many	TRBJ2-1	CATSLGSGSTYNEQFF
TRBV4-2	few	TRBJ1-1	CASSQVGDLGRNTEAFF